The 13 T cell receptor beta chains below come from one sample, sequenced in a study of CD8 T cells in Susac syndrome. With random hexamers, reverse transcription was performed on about 0.5 to 1 ug of RNA. MiXCR was run by TCRdb on the immunoSEQ multiplex PCR reads, yielding one entry per CDR3 protein. This table holds 160,000 or so distinct CDR3 sequences, approximately 94% found once. The sequenced sample consisted of CD4+ T cells from PBMCs. The receptors originated from a human donor with Susac syndrome.

The chain uses TRBV30 and TRBJ2-3, with TRBD1 matching over 8 bases. The CDR3 sequence is 15 residues long. Per the germline V gene, CDR1 is GTSNPN and CDR2 is SVGIG (reference sequence). V lost 3 bases, J lost 0 bases, and 5 bases stayed unmatched. The CDR3 region has the DNA TGTGCCTGGAGCGGACAGGGCGTTAGCACAGATACGCAGTATTTT. It codes for CAWSGQGVSTDTQYF. The variable domain in full, with the rest retrieved from reference TRBV30 and TRBJ2-3, is SQTIHQWPATLVQPVGSPLSLECTVEGTSNPNLYWYRQAAGRGLQLLFYSVGIGQISSEVPQNLSASRPQDRQFILSSKKLLLSDSGFYLCAWSGQGVSTDTQYFGPGTRLTVL.

The J gene is TRBJ2-1, the V gene TRBV9; the match to TRBD2 covers 8 bases. The ends lost 3 bases at V and 6 bases at J; junction bases unmatched: 8. Germline CDR1 is SGDLS and CDR2 is YYNGEE. The length of the CDR3 is 15 residues. The CDR3 nucleotides read TGTGCCAGCAGCGCTGCGGGGGGTCGTATCAATGAGCAGTTCTTC. Translating it yields CASSAAGGRINEQFF.

V gene TRBV20-1 combines with J gene TRBJ2-5; 7 nucleotides line up with TRBD2. The V segment lost 0 bases and the J segment 0 bases; nucleotides outside the gene matches: 7. CDR1 is DFQATT, CDR2 SNEGSKA, per germline (reference sequence). The CDR3 is 16 residues long. CDR3 sequence (DNA): TGCAGTGCTAGAGATCGCGGGCGGGGGAACCAAGAGACCCAGTACTTC. It yields the protein CSARDRGRGNQETQYF.

The rearrangement links TRBV20-1 to TRBJ2-5; 7 bases are a match to TRBD2. Unmatched junction bases numbered 8, after V lost 2 bases and J lost 2 bases. Germline lookup yields CDR1 DFQATT and CDR2 SNEGSKA (reference sequence). The CDR3 covers 15 residues. DNA for the CDR3: TGCAGTGCTAGAAAAGGCGCGGGGGAGCAAGAGACCCAGTACTTC. Translation: CSARKGAGEQETQYF.

This sequence joins TRBV5-6 and TRBJ1-1; 9 bases agree with TRBD1. V was clipped by 4 bases and J by 6 bases; unmatched bases: 7. Germline V CDR1 and CDR2: SGHDT, YYEEEE. This CDR3 is 14 amino acids long. CDR3 sequence (DNA): TGTGCCAGCAGCCTCGGACAGGGGTGGGCTGAAGCTTTCTTT. The encoded protein is CASSLGQGWAEAFF.

The chain has TRBV4-2 and TRBJ1-2; D perhaps matches TRBD1 (6 bases). CDR3 length: 13 residues. Per germline, CDR1 LGHNA and CDR2 YNFKEQ. The V end lost 0 bases, the J end lost 8 bases, and 10 bases lay between the germline ends. Here the CDR3 DNA reads TGTGCCAGCAGCCAAGAACAGGGCAAAGGCTACACCTTC. This codes for CASSQEQGKGYTF.

This chain connects TRBV2 to TRBJ2-1; unclear D gene. CDR1 SNHLY and CDR2 FYNNEI come from the germline V gene. The CDR3 consists of 13 residues. The V end lost 8 bases, the J end lost 6 bases, and 14 bases lay between the germline ends. In DNA form, the CDR3 reads TGTGCCAGCCTGGACCGGTCACGCAATGAGCAGTTCTTC. This translates into CASLDRSRNEQFF.

The chain employs TRBV20-1 and TRBJ2-7, with no clear D. The V end was cut by 4 bases, the J end by 0 bases, with 13 bases between. Per germline, CDR1 DFQATT and CDR2 SNEGSKA (reference sequence). This CDR3 region has 14 residues. The CDR3 here is CSAMGSRSSYEQYF. CDR3 DNA sequence: TGCAGTGCTATGGGCAGCCGATCCTCCTACGAGCAGTACTTC.

The chain recombines TRBV3-1 with TRBJ1-6, with D uncertain. Between the trimmed V and J ends, which lost 3 bases and 5 bases, there was a span of 8 bases. CDR3 length: 14 amino acids. The germline gives CDR1 LGHDT, CDR2 YNNKEL (reference sequence). This chain's CDR3 is CASSHLGNNSPLHF. The CDR3 nucleotides read TGTGCCAGCAGCCACCTAGGGAATAATTCACCCCTCCACTTT.

V gene TRBV9 combines with J gene TRBJ2-5; 10 nucleotides align to TRBD1. Germline CDR1 and CDR2: SGDLS and YYNGEE. The CDR3 loop spans 15 amino acids. Germline trimming cut 4 bases from V and 4 bases from J; bases unmatched to any gene: 7. CDR3 coding DNA: TGTGCCAGCAGCCATGCCGGGACAGGGGCAGAGACCCAGTACTTC. Encoded protein: CASSHAGTGAETQYF.

The chain recombines TRBV6-1 with TRBJ2-1; D may be TRBD2 (6 bases). Germline-derived CDR1 and CDR2 are MNHNS and SASEGT. The CDR3 loop spans 15 amino acids. Trimming cost V 5 bases and J 5 bases, with 16 bases left between them. This CDR3 is CASSSGTLKNNEQFF. The CDR3 bases are TGTGCCAGCAGTTCCGGGACTCTTAAAAACAATGAGCAGTTCTTC.

This clonotype was found a few times. This sequence joins TRBV3-1 and TRBJ1-3; D is unresolved. Trimming stripped 1 base from V and 4 bases from J, with 5 bases between. This CDR3 is built from 13 residues. The germline gives CDR1 LGHDT, CDR2 YNNKEL (reference sequence). CDR3: CASSQVQGNTIYF. CDR3 DNA sequence: TGTGCCAGCAGCCAAGTTCAGGGAAACACCATATATTTT.

The rearrangement links TRBV5-1 to TRBJ2-7; D unresolved. Deletions cut 0 bases from V and 3 bases from J, with 10 bases between. The germline V gene has CDR1 SGHRS and CDR2 YFSETQ. CDR3 size: 14 residues. The DNA for the CDR3 is TGCGCCAGCAGCTTGGATTCTATTAGCTACGAGCAGTACTTC. Its protein is CASSLDSISYEQYF.